Listed below are T cell receptor beta chains from one sample, sequenced in a study of cytomegalovirus exposure and HLA in healthy donors. Some clones are missing from TCRdb's copy, which holds only in-frame ones; the method was immunoSEQ multiplex PCR. The top ten clones hold roughly 0.7% of a sample with some 150,000 clones, about 79% of them seen once. Sequencing input: PBMCs. All receptors come from a male donor in good health and CMV-seronegative. Each CDR3 is given with its conserved first and last residue. The D gene is left open where the match is weak. The size entry is marked missing in some rows and otherwise reads once, few, many or a size class.

d_call: TRBD2
clone_size: .
j_call: TRBJ2-1
v_call: TRBV9
cdr3_aa: CASSVASGEGLAGREQFF
cdr3_nt: TGTGCCAGCAGCGTAGCAAGTGGCGAGGGACTAGCGGGAAGGGAGCAGTTCTTC

d_call: .
clone_size: .
j_call: TRBJ2-4
v_call: TRBV21-1
cdr3_aa: CASSQQGAENIQYF
cdr3_nt: TGTGCCAGCAGCCAACAGGGGGCAGAAAACATTCAGTACTTC

d_call: .
clone_size: .
j_call: TRBJ1-5
v_call: TRBV30
cdr3_aa: CAWSAGQISNQPQHF
cdr3_nt: TGTGCCTGGAGTGCGGGTCAGATCAGCAATCAGCCCCAGCATTTT

d_call: .
clone_size: .
j_call: TRBJ2-1
v_call: TRBV11-3
cdr3_aa: CASSLSSWAHNEQFF
cdr3_nt: TGTGCCAGCAGCTTAAGTTCGTGGGCGCACAATGAGCAGTTCTTC

d_call: TRBD2
clone_size: .
j_call: TRBJ2-1
v_call: TRBV23-1
cdr3_aa: CASSQRVTSGSYNEQFF
cdr3_nt: TGCGCCAGCAGTCAACGAGTAACTAGCGGGAGCTACAATGAGCAGTTCTTC

d_call: .
clone_size: .
j_call: TRBJ1-6
v_call: TRBV4-1
cdr3_aa: CASSQQAGQGNSPLHF
cdr3_nt: TGCGCCAGCAGCCAGCAAGCAGGACAAGGGAATTCACCCCTCCACTTT

d_call: TRBD1
clone_size: .
j_call: TRBJ2-7
v_call: TRBV7-6
cdr3_aa: CASSPRDRNAEQYF
cdr3_nt: TGTGCCAGCAGCCCGCGGGACAGGAATGCCGAGCAGTACTTC

d_call: .
clone_size: .
j_call: TRBJ2-3
v_call: TRBV30
cdr3_aa: CAWAGDSDTQYF
cdr3_nt: TGTGCCTGGGCAGGGGATTCCGATACGCAGTATTTT

d_call: TRBD2
clone_size: .
j_call: TRBJ2-3
v_call: TRBV30
cdr3_aa: CAWLVREGKADTQYF
cdr3_nt: TGTGCCTGGCTGGTCCGGGAGGGGAAGGCAGATACGCAGTATTTT

d_call: TRBD1
clone_size: .
j_call: TRBJ2-1
v_call: TRBV4-2
cdr3_aa: CASSQAGQGFNEQFF
cdr3_nt: TGTGCCAGCAGCCAAGCAGGACAGGGGTTTAATGAGCAGTTCTTC

d_call: .
clone_size: .
j_call: TRBJ1-1
v_call: TRBV4-1
cdr3_aa: CASSQEGLSTEAFF
cdr3_nt: TGCGCCAGCAGCCAGGAGGGGCTGAGCACTGAAGCTTTCTTT

d_call: TRBD1
clone_size: once
j_call: TRBJ2-7
v_call: TRBV15
cdr3_aa: CATSRGQGGSYEQYF
cdr3_nt: TGTGCCACCAGCAGAGGACAGGGGGGGTCTTACGAGCAGTACTTC

d_call: .
clone_size: .
j_call: TRBJ2-5
v_call: TRBV2
cdr3_aa: CASQGVETQYF
cdr3_nt: TGTGCCAGCCAGGGTGTTGAGACCCAGTACTTC

d_call: TRBD2
clone_size: .
j_call: TRBJ2-5
v_call: TRBV7-2
cdr3_aa: CASSLAPASGTYQETQYF
cdr3_nt: TGTGCCAGCAGCTTAGCGCCGGCTAGCGGGACGTACCAAGAGACCCAGTACTTC

d_call: TRBD1
clone_size: few
j_call: TRBJ2-3
v_call: TRBV7-2
cdr3_aa: CASGRDRGSDTQYF
cdr3_nt: TGTGCCAGCGGACGGGACAGGGGTTCAGATACGCAGTATTTT

d_call: TRBD1
clone_size: .
j_call: TRBJ1-1
v_call: TRBV19
cdr3_aa: CASRGTGVTEAFF
cdr3_nt: TGTGCCAGTAGGGGGACAGGGGTCACTGAAGCTTTCTTT

d_call: TRBD1
clone_size: .
j_call: TRBJ1-1
v_call: TRBV5-1
cdr3_aa: CASSLAGTANSRAFF
cdr3_nt: TGCGCCAGCAGCCTGGCCGGGACAGCAAATAGTCGGGCTTTCTTT

d_call: TRBD1
clone_size: .
j_call: TRBJ2-7
v_call: TRBV6-1
cdr3_aa: CASRRQGWYYEQYF
cdr3_nt: TGTGCCAGCAGGAGACAGGGTTGGTACTACGAGCAGTACTTC

d_call: TRBD2
clone_size: .
j_call: TRBJ2-2
v_call: TRBV19
cdr3_aa: CASSTGLAGGSGELFF
cdr3_nt: TGTGCCAGTAGTACCGGACTAGCGGGAGGATCTGGGGAGCTGTTTTTT

d_call: TRBD1
clone_size: few
j_call: TRBJ2-2
v_call: TRBV19
cdr3_aa: CATQNRDSVTGELFF
cdr3_nt: TGTGCCACTCAAAACCGGGACAGCGTTACCGGGGAGCTGTTTTTT

d_call: .
clone_size: .
j_call: TRBJ2-3
v_call: TRBV5-1
cdr3_aa: CASSLSSSTDTQYF
cdr3_nt: TGCGCCAGCAGCTTGTCCTCTAGCACAGATACGCAGTATTTT

d_call: TRBD2
clone_size: .
j_call: TRBJ2-7
v_call: TRBV7-2
cdr3_aa: CASSLVSTSGPYEQYF
cdr3_nt: TGTGCCAGCAGCTTAGTATCGACTAGCGGGCCGTACGAGCAGTACTTC

d_call: .
clone_size: .
j_call: TRBJ1-3
v_call: TRBV4-1
cdr3_aa: CASRQTDSPGNTIYF
cdr3_nt: TGCGCCAGCAGGCAAACGGACAGCCCTGGAAACACCATATATTTT

d_call: .
clone_size: .
j_call: TRBJ1-4
v_call: TRBV2
cdr3_aa: CASSEGPAGREKLFF
cdr3_nt: TGTGCCAGCAGTGAAGGGCCGGCAGGGAGGGAAAAACTGTTTTTT

d_call: TRBD1
clone_size: .
j_call: TRBJ1-2
v_call: TRBV6-5
cdr3_aa: CASSYRGGYGYTF
cdr3_nt: TGTGCCAGCTCTTACAGGGGAGGCTATGGCTACACCTTC

d_call: .
clone_size: .
j_call: TRBJ2-2
v_call: TRBV11-2
cdr3_aa: CASIKTFQNTGELFF
cdr3_nt: TGTGCCAGCATCAAGACTTTCCAGAACACCGGGGAGCTGTTTTTT

d_call: .
clone_size: .
j_call: TRBJ2-5
v_call: TRBV9
cdr3_aa: CASSVSSGGETQYF
cdr3_nt: TGTGCCAGCAGCGTGAGTAGTGGAGGAGAGACCCAGTACTTC

d_call: TRBD2
clone_size: .
j_call: TRBJ2-2
v_call: TRBV27
cdr3_aa: CASTPGLGFAGELFF
cdr3_nt: TGTGCCAGCACACCGGGACTAGGTTTCGCCGGGGAGCTGTTTTTT

d_call: TRBD1
clone_size: .
j_call: TRBJ1-5
v_call: TRBV2
cdr3_aa: CASRTGQRDGSNQPQHF
cdr3_nt: TGTGCCAGCAGAACGGGACAGAGAGACGGTAGCAATCAGCCCCAGCATTTT

d_call: .
clone_size: .
j_call: TRBJ2-7
v_call: TRBV6-5
cdr3_aa: CASSYSERSYEQYF
cdr3_nt: TGTGCCAGCAGTTACTCGGAGCGCTCCTACGAGCAGTACTTC

d_call: .
clone_size: .
j_call: TRBJ1-4
v_call: TRBV18
cdr3_aa: CASSPDRNEKLFF
cdr3_nt: TGTGCCAGCTCACCCGACAGGAATGAAAAACTGTTTTTT

d_call: TRBD2
clone_size: .
j_call: TRBJ2-2
v_call: TRBV7-8
cdr3_aa: CASSFLAGEGTGELFF
cdr3_nt: TGTGCCAGCAGCTTTCTAGCGGGGGAGGGCACCGGGGAGCTGTTTTTT